This T cell receptor (beta chain) was documented in a study of cytomegalovirus exposure and HLA in healthy donors. A multiplex PCR was run with 60 Vbeta primers and 13 Jbeta primers. Profiled with immunoSEQ multiplex PCR; TCRdb holds only in-frame clones, not every one. The data contain roughly 140,000 clones, about two thirds of them seen just once; the ten biggest clones take up less than 2.5%. Study conclusions and caveats: Most sequenced TCRs were rare (though some public TCRs occurred in many donors).

The CDR3 runs to 13 residues. V gave up 0 bases and J gave up 7 bases, with 9 bases separating them. Per germline, CDR1 MNHEY and CDR2 SMNVEV (reference sequence). As concerns this clone: Its antigen is unidentified.

This TCR was recovered from a man aged 35 to 55 in good health and CMV-seronegative. The specimen was PBMCs. The chain links TRBV27 to TRBJ1-2, with no clear D. CDR3 bases: TGTGCCAGCAGTTTATCAAACAGTCGTGGCTACACCTTC. This encodes CASSLSNSRGYTF.